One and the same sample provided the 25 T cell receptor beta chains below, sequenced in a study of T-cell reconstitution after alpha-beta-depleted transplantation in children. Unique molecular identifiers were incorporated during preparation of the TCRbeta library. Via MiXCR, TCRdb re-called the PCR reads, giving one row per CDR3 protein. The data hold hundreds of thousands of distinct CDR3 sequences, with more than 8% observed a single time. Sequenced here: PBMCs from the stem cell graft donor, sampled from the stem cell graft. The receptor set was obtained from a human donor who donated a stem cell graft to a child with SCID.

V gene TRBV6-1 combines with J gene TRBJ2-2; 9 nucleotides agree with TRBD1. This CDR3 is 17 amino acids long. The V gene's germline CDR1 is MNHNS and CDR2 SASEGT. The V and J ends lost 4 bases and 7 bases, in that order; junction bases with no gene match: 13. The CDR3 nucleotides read TGTGCCAGCAGTGGATCCGGGACAGGGACGGGTGGCGGGGAGCTGTTTTTT. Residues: CASSGSGTGTGGGELFF.

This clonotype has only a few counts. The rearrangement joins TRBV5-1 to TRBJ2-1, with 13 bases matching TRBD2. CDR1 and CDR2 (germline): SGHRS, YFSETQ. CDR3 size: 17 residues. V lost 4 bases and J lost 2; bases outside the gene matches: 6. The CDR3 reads CASSLTSGGATYNEQFF. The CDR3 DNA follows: TGCGCCAGCAGCCTTACTAGCGGGGGGGCCACCTACAATGAGCAGTTCTTC.

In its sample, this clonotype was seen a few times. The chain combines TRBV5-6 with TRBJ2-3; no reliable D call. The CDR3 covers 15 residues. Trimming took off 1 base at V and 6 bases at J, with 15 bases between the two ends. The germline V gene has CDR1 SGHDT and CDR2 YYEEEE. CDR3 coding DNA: TGTGCCAGCAGCTTGCTAGGGATTCTTCCCGATACGCAGTATTTT. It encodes CASSLLGILPDTQYF.

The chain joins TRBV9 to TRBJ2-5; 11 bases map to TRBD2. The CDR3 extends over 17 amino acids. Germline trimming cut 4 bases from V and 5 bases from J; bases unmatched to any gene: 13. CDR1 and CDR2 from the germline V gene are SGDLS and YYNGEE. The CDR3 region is CASSPGGTSGGRETQYF. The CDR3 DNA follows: TGTGCCAGCAGCCCTGGGGGTACTAGCGGGGGTCGGGAGACCCAGTACTTC.

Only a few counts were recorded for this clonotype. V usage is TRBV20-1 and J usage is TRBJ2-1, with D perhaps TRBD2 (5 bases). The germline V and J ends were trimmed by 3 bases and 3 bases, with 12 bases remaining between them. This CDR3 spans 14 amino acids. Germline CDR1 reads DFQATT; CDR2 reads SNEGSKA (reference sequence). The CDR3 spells CSASGSSHYNEQFF. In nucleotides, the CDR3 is TGCAGTGCTAGTGGGAGTTCCCACTACAATGAGCAGTTCTTC.

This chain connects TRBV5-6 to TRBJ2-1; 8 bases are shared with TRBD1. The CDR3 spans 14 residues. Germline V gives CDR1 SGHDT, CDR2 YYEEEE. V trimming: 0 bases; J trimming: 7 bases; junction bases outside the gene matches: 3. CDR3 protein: CASSLGDRSNEQFF. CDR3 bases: TGTGCCAGCAGCTTGGGGGACAGGTCGAATGAGCAGTTCTTC. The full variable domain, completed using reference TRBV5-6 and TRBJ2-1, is DAGVTQSPTHLIKTRGQQVTLRCSPKSGHDTVSWYQQALGQGPQFIFQYYEEEERQRGNFPDRFSGHQFPNYSSELNVNALLLGDSALYLCASSLGDRSNEQFFGPGTRLTVL.

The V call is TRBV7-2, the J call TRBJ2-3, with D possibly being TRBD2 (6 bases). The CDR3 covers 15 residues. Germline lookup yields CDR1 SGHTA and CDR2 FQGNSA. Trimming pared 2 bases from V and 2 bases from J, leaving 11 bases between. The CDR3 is CASSLISGSTDTQYF. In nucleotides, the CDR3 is TGTGCCAGCAGCTTAATAAGCGGGTCCACAGATACGCAGTATTTT.

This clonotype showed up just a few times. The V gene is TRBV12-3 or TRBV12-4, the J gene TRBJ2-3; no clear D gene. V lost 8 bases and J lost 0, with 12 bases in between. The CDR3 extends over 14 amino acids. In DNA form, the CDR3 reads TGTGCCAGCCAAGAGGACCCAAGCACAGATACGCAGTATTTT. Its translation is CASQEDPSTDTQYF.

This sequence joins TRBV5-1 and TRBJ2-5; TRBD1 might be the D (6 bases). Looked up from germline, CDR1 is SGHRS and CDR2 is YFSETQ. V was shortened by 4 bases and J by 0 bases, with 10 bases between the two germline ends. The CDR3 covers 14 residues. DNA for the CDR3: TGCGCCAGCAGCCCTGGGGGCAACCAAGAGACCCAGTACTTC. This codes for CASSPGGNQETQYF.

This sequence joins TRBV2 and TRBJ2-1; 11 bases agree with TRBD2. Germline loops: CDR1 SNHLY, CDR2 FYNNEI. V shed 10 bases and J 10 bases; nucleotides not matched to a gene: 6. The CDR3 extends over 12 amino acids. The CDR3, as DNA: TGTGCCACCCTGACTAGCGGGGACGAGCAGTTCTTC. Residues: CATLTSGDEQFF.

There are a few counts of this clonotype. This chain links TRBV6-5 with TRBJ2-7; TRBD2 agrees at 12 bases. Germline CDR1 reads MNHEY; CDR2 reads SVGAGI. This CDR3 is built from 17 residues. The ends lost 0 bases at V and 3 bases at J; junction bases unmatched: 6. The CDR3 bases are TGTGCCAGCAGTTACTCGACCGCTAGCGGGGGGGTCTACGAGCAGTACTTC. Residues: CASSYSTASGGVYEQYF.

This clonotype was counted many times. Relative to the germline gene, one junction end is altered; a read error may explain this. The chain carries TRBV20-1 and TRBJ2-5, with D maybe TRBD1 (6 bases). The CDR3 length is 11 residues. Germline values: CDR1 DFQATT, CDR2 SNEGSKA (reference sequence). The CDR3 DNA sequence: TGCAGTGGGACAGTCCAAGAGACTCAGTACTTC. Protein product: CSGTVQETQYF.

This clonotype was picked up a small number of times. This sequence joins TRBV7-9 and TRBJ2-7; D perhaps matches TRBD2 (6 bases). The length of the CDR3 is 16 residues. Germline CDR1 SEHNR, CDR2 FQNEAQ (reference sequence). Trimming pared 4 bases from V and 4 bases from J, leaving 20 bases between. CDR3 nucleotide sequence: TGTGCCAGCAGCTCGCCGGGACTTACCTCGCGGTACGAGCAGTACTTC. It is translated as CASSSPGLTSRYEQYF.

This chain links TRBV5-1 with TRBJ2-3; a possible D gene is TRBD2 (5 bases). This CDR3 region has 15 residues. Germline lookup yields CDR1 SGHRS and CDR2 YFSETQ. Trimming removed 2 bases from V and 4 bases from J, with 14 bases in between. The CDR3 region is CASSFGVGVADTQYF. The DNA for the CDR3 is TGCGCCAGCAGCTTCGGGGTCGGGGTAGCAGATACGCAGTATTTT.

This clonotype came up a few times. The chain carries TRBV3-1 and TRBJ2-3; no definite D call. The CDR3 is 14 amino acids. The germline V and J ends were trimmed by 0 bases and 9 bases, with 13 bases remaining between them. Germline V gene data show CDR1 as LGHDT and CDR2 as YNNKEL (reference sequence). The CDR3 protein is CASSQDRLQLTQYF. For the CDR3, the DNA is TGTGCCAGCAGCCAAGACAGACTGCAGTTAACGCAGTATTTT.

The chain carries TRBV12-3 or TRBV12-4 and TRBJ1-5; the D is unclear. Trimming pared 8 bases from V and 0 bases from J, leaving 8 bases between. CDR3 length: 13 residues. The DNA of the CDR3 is TGTGCCAGCCGAGAGGTTAGCAATCAGCCCCAGCATTTT. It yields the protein CASREVSNQPQHF.

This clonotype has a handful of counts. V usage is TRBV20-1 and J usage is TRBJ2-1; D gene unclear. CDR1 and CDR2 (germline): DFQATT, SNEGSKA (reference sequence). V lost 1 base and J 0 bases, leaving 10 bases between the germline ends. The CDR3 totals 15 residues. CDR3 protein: CSARGLASSYNEQFF. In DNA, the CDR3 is TGCAGTGCTAGAGGGTTAGCCTCCTCCTACAATGAGCAGTTCTTC.

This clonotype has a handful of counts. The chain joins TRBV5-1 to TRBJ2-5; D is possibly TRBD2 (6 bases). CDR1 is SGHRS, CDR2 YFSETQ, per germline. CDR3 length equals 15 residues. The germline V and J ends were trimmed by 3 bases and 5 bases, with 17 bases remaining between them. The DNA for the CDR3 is TGCGCCAGCAGCTGGACCGTGGGGGGTAGGGAGACCCAGTACTTC. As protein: CASSWTVGGRETQYF.

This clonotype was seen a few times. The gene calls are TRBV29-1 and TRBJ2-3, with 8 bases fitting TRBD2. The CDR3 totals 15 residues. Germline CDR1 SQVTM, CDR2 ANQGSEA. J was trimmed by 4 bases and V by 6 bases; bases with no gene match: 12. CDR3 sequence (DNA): TGCAGCGTAGCTCGGGGGGGCAGCAGGTCAGATACGCAGTATTTT. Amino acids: CSVARGGSRSDTQYF.

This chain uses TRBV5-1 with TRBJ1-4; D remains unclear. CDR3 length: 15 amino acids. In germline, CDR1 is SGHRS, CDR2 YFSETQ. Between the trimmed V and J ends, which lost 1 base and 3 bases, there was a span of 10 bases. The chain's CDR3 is CASSLRVGSNEKLFF. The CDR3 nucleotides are TGCGCCAGCAGCTTGAGGGTAGGGTCTAATGAAAAACTGTTTTTT.

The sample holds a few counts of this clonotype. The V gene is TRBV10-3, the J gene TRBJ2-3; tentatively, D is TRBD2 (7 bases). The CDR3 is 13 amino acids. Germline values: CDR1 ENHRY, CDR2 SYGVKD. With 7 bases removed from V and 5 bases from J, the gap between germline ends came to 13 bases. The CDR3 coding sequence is TGTGCCATCAACGGGGGGCCCGGAGATACGCAGTATTTT. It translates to CAINGGPGDTQYF.

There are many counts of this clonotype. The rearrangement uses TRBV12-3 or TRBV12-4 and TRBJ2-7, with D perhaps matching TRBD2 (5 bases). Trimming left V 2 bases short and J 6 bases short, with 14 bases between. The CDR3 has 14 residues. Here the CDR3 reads CASSLSRGKGEQYF. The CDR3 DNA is TGTGCCAGCAGTTTATCCCGGGGTAAGGGCGAGCAGTACTTC.

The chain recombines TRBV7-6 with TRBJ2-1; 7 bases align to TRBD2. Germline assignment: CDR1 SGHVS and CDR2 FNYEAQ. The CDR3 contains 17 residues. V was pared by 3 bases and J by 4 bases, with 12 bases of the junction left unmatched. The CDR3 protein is CASSFSSGLTQYNEQFF. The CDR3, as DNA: TGTGCCAGCAGCTTCTCTAGCGGCCTAACACAATACAATGAGCAGTTCTTC.

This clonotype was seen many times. In DNA, the CDR3 is TGCGCCAGCAGCAGTCGACAGGGGTGGAATGAGCAGTACTTC. It encodes CASSSRQGWNEQYF. This sequence joins TRBV5-1 and TRBJ2-7; TRBD1 agrees at 8 bases. Germline trimming cut 4 bases from V and 7 bases from J; bases unmatched to any gene: 10. The CDR3 has 14 amino acids. Germline assignment: CDR1 SGHRS and CDR2 YFSETQ.

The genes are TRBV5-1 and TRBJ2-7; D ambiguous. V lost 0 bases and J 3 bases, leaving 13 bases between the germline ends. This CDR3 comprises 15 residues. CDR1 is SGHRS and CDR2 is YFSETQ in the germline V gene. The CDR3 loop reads CASSLEGRFNYEQYF. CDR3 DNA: TGCGCCAGCAGCTTGGAAGGCCGCTTCAACTACGAGCAGTACTTC. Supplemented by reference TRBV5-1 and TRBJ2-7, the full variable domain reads KAGVTQTPRYLIKTRGQQVTLSCSPISGHRSVSWYQQTPGQGLQFLFEYFSETQRNKGNFPGRFSGRQFSNSRSEMNVSTLELGDSALYLCASSLEGRFNYEQYFGPGTRLTVT.